The 3 T cell receptor beta chains below all came from one sample that was sequenced in a study of blood T cell repertoires in COVID-19. Sequenced by immunoSEQ multiplex PCR; TCRdb stores in-frame clones only, minus some. The sample includes just over 650,000 clones, 85% to 90% seen only once; the top ten take approximately 0.25%. Sequencing was done on a sample of peripheral blood. The receptors stem from a woman aged 18-29 years with acute or convalescent COVID-19.

The rearrangement joins TRBV9 to TRBJ2-3; tentatively, D is TRBD2 (7 bases). The germline V and J ends were trimmed by 3 bases and 3 bases, with 14 bases remaining between them. This CDR3 is built from 15 residues. The germline V gene has CDR1 SGDLS and CDR2 YYNGEE. CDR3 region: CASSAQGGVTDTQYF. DNA for the CDR3: TGTGCCAGCAGCGCCCAAGGGGGGGTGACAGATACGCAGTATTTT.

V and J are TRBV24-1 and TRBJ2-1; 8 nucleotides agree with TRBD1. Per germline, CDR1 KGHDR and CDR2 SFDVKD. The CDR3 runs to 14 residues. Germline trimming cut 1 base from V and 9 bases from J; bases unmatched to any gene: 4. CDR3 in DNA: TGTGCCACCAGTGATTTCGCAGGGGGCCCTGAGCAGTTCTTC. Translation gives CATSDFAGGPEQFF.

V usage is TRBV6-5 and J usage is TRBJ2-1, with D possibly TRBD2 on 5 matching bases. Trimming pared 0 bases from V and 8 bases from J, leaving 14 bases between. Germline V gives CDR1 MNHEY, CDR2 SVGAGI. The CDR3 runs to 15 residues. The CDR3 DNA sequence: TGTGCCAGCAGTTACTCCGAGGGCAGAAGGTATGAGCAGTTCTTC. Encoded protein: CASSYSEGRRYEQFF.